This T cell receptor beta chain is drawn from a study of blood T cell repertoires in COVID-19. Study information: PBMCs, B-cell-depleted T cells, or T cells provided the cDNA or gDNA that made up the material.

Assay used: immunoSEQ multiplex PCR; TCRdb lists only in-frame clones, some missing. The sample includes fewer than 200,000 clones, roughly 85% seen only once; the top ten take about 9.7%. V lost 5 bases, J lost 1 base, and 12 bases lay in between. The germline V gene has CDR1 SGHRS and CDR2 YFSETQ. There are 14 residues in the CDR3. The clonotype was recovered from a man aged 45-65 years with active or convalescent COVID-19. V usage is TRBV5-1 and J usage is TRBJ1-1; D unresolved. The sequencing input was peripheral blood. This chain's CDR3 is CASRMEVANTEAFF. The DNA of the CDR3 is TGCGCCAGCAGAATGGAGGTAGCGAACACTGAAGCTTTCTTT.